The 13 T cell receptor beta chains in this list originate from one sample, sequenced in a study of blood T cell repertoires in COVID-19. Clones were read by immunoSEQ multiplex PCR, and TCRdb kept only the in-frame ones, dropping some. The sample shows about 180,000 clones, 70% to 90% of them seen only once. The sequenced material came from peripheral blood. The source is a man aged 55 to 69 with acute or convalescent COVID-19.

About this clone: Within the sample, other DNA sequences also encode this same CDR3. The chain has TRBV18 and TRBJ2-7; D is unclear. Germline CDR1 reads KGHSH; CDR2 reads LQKENI. The V and J ends lost 4 bases and 4 bases respectively, with 8 bases between them. This CDR3 spans 12 amino acids. CDR3 DNA: TGTGCCAGCTCACTGAGTAGTTACGAGCAGTACTTC. Protein: CASSLSSYEQYF. The entire variable domain, with the rest obtained from reference TRBV18 and TRBJ2-7, is as follows: NAGVMQNPRHLVRRRGQEARLRCSPMKGHSHVYWYRQLPEEGLKFMVYLQKENIIDESGMPKERFSAEFPKEGPSILRIQQVVRGDSAAYFCASSLSSYEQYFGPGTRLTVT.

This chain connects TRBV24-1 to TRBJ2-3; 16 nucleotides agree with TRBD2. In germline, CDR1 is KGHDR, CDR2 SFDVKD. The CDR3 runs to 19 residues. Germline trimming cut 5 bases from V and 0 bases from J; bases unmatched to any gene: 7. CDR3 nucleotides: TGTGCCACCAGTGCCTCGGGACTAGCGGGAGGGCTGAGCACAGATACGCAGTATTTT. Its protein is CATSASGLAGGLSTDTQYF.

The table lists this clone with many counts. The rearrangement links TRBV5-1 to TRBJ2-1; 8 nucleotides line up with TRBD2. Germline CDR1 and CDR2: SGHRS and YFSETQ. This CDR3 is 14 amino acids long. Unmatched junction bases numbered 4, after V lost 0 bases and J lost 8 bases. The CDR3 nucleotides read TGCGCCAGCAGCTTGGAGAGCGGGAGATATGAGCAGTTCTTC. It specifies CASSLESGRYEQFF.

The genes are TRBV5-4 and TRBJ1-6, with 7 bases that match TRBD1. V lost 3 bases and J lost 5; bases outside the gene matches: 8. Germline-derived CDR1 and CDR2 are SGHNT and YYREEE (reference sequence). This CDR3 is built from 16 residues. The CDR3 sequence: CASSSLAGGNNSPLHF. The CDR3 DNA follows: TGTGCCAGCAGCTCGCTGGCAGGGGGTAATAATTCACCCCTCCACTTT.

The gene calls are TRBV5-1 and TRBJ2-3; D might be TRBD2 (7 bases). CDR3 length: 18 residues. V dropped 0 bases and J dropped 3 bases, with 20 bases sitting between them. Looked up from germline, CDR1 is SGHRS and CDR2 is YFSETQ. The CDR3 loop is CASSLVGATRGATDTQYF. DNA of the CDR3: TGCGCCAGCAGCTTGGTAGGGGCCACCCGGGGGGCGACAGATACGCAGTATTTT.

The gene calls are TRBV3-1 (or the pseudogene TRBV3-2) and TRBJ2-7, with D maybe TRBD2 (5 bases). The germline V gene encodes CDR1 LGHDT and CDR2 YNNKEL (reference sequence). The CDR3 loop spans 12 amino acids. Trimming removed 4 bases at V and 6 bases at J, with 10 bases between. CDR3 DNA: TGTGCCAGCAGCCCCGGCCGGGGCGAGCAGTACTTC. It specifies CASSPGRGEQYF.

This clone was counted a single time. V gene TRBV19 combines with J gene TRBJ1-2; D gene uncertain. The CDR3 length is 15 residues. V shed 5 bases and J shed 0 bases, with 13 bases lying between them. Per the germline V gene, CDR1 is LNHDA and CDR2 is SQIVND (reference sequence). The CDR3 region has the DNA TGTGCCAGTAGTCACCCGGAGAGGCCTAACTATGGCTACACCTTC. It is translated as CASSHPERPNYGYTF.

The rearrangement uses TRBV28 and TRBJ2-7; maybe TRBD1 (7 bases). The CDR3 loop spans 17 amino acids. Germline V gene data show CDR1 as MDHEN and CDR2 as SYDVKM. The V end was cut by 7 bases, the J end by 3 bases, with 25 bases between. CDR3 DNA: TGTGCCAGCACCGCTAGTGGGAGACAGGGAGGAGGCTACGAGCAGTACTTC. It encodes CASTASGRQGGGYEQYF.

V usage is TRBV19 and J usage is TRBJ2-7; TRBD1 matches at 9 bases. The CDR3 extends over 14 amino acids. V dropped 6 bases and J dropped 7; count of bases not matched to a gene: 10. Germline CDR1 reads LNHDA; CDR2 reads SQIVND (reference sequence). The CDR3 loop reads CASRLSQGAGEQYF. The CDR3 bases are TGTGCCAGTAGGCTCTCACAGGGGGCCGGGGAGCAGTACTTC.

The chain combines TRBV29-1 with TRBJ2-2; 9 bases map to TRBD1. The CDR3 extends over 15 amino acids. Germline trimming cut 5 bases from V and 13 bases from J; bases unmatched to any gene: 17. CDR1 is SQVTM and CDR2 is ANQGSEA in the germline V gene. CDR3 bases: TGCAGCGTTATCCCCGGGACAGGGACGGGGTCGGTGCTGTTTTTT. It translates to CSVIPGTGTGSVLFF.

The chain combines TRBV6-5 with TRBJ2-7; TRBD1 matches 10 bases. Losses at the gene ends were 4 bases for V and 7 bases for J; bases not matched to a gene: 7. Germline CDR1 MNHEY, CDR2 SVGAGI. CDR3 length equals 14 residues. CDR3 sequence reads: CASSSRQGAREQYF. The DNA of the CDR3 is TGTGCCAGCAGTTCGAGACAGGGGGCGCGGGAGCAGTACTTC.

Details on this clone: The sample contains more than one DNA sequence encoding this CDR3. The chain carries TRBV7-8 and TRBJ2-1; 7 bases agree with TRBD2. The V and J ends lost 2 bases and 2 bases, in that order; junction bases with no gene match: 3. Per the germline V gene, CDR1 is SGHVS and CDR2 is FQNEAQ. The CDR3 consists of 15 residues. The CDR3 sequence is CASSLLSGTYNEQFF. CDR3 nucleotides: TGTGCCAGCAGCTTACTGAGCGGGACCTACAATGAGCAGTTCTTC.

The V call is TRBV5-4, the J call TRBJ2-6; 12 bases map to TRBD2. Germline V CDR1 and CDR2: SGHNT, YYREEE (reference sequence). The CDR3 loop spans 18 amino acids. Losses at the gene ends were 0 bases for V and 1 base for J; bases not matched to a gene: 2. CDR3 in amino acids: CASSLGLAGGSGANVLTF. As DNA, the CDR3 is TGTGCCAGCAGCTTGGGCCTAGCGGGAGGGTCTGGGGCCAACGTCCTGACTTTC.